This entry describes one TCR beta chain. V lost 3 bases, J lost 3 bases, and 6 bases lay in between. The germline CDR1 and CDR2 sequences are MNHEY and SMNVEV (reference sequence). CDR3 length: 12 residues. This record belongs to a study of neoadjuvant anti-PD-1 for oral cavity cancer. Across the study: Nivolumab at 3 mg/kg was mostly given biweekly, three to four doses, pre-surgery.

Stage II-IVA oral cavity squamous cell carcinoma was new and untreated by systemic or radiation therapy. The protocol was immunoSEQ multiplex PCR, while the TCRdb copy is restricted to in-frame clones and leaves out a portion. This sample has some 14,000 clones, with about 70% found just once. The sequence was obtained from a person aged 35 to 85 with oral cavity squamous cell carcinoma. The genes are TRBV27 and TRBJ2-7; D is ambiguous. The source was PBMCs, collected before nivolumab (anti-PD-1) treatment. This CDR3 is CASSLFGYEQYF. The CDR3 DNA reads as TGTGCCAGCAGTTTGTTCGGCTACGAGCAGTACTTC.